The next 15 T cell receptor beta chains were all read from a single sample in a study of T cells in Graves' hyperthyroidism and ophthalmopathy. TCR beta CDR3 region amplification was performed from RNA transcripts. During a first-round RT-PCR of the TCR CDR3, the HTBI primer set was used. TCRdb passed the multiplex PCR reads through MiXCR, listing each CDR3 protein once. The sample holds under 250,000 distinct CDR3 sequences; 24% are singletons and the top ten take roughly a third. Input material: blood. Receptor source: a woman aged 40-49 years with Graves' ophthalmopathy.

Ten or more counts support this clonotype. The V gene is TRBV20-1, the J gene TRBJ1-6; 8 positions match TRBD1. CDR1 DFQATT and CDR2 SNEGSKA come from the germline V gene (reference sequence). The CDR3 is 17 residues long. Trimming took 7 bases from V and 5 from J; bases not matched to a gene: 16. CDR3: CSGVRSRGQGHNSPLHF. CDR3 nucleotides: TGCAGTGGCGTCCGTTCACGCGGACAGGGACATAATTCACCCCTCCACTTT.

This clonotype was recorded many times. The chain combines TRBV6-5 with TRBJ2-7; 9 bases fit TRBD1. Looked up from germline, CDR1 is MNHEY and CDR2 is SVGAGI. The CDR3 sequence is 15 residues long. J was trimmed by 5 bases and V by 4 bases; bases with no gene match: 9. The CDR3 region is CASSSPGQGVHEQYF. The DNA of the CDR3 is TGTGCCAGCAGTTCCCCGGGACAGGGTGTTCACGAGCAGTACTTC.

The chain combines TRBV7-2 with TRBJ2-5; no reliable D call. Germline CDR1 is SGHTA and CDR2 is FQGNSA. The V and J ends lost 2 bases and 4 bases respectively, with 8 bases between them. The CDR3 is 13 residues long. CDR3 sequence reads: CASSLRGVETQYF. The CDR3, as DNA: TGTGCCAGCAGCTTACGTGGGGTAGAGACCCAGTACTTC.

This clonotype was recorded many times. The genes are TRBV20-1 and TRBJ2-7; 7 positions match TRBD2. Germline lookup yields CDR1 DFQATT and CDR2 SNEGSKA (reference sequence). V lost 2 bases to trimming and J lost 7 bases; unmatched junction nucleotides: 8. The CDR3 consists of 13 residues. The CDR3 DNA reads as TGCAGTGCTAGATCGGCGGGAGTCGGGGAGCAGTACTTC. Translation: CSARSAGVGEQYF.

This clonotype was seen at least ten times. This chain links TRBV27 with TRBJ2-7, with 12 bases that match TRBD1. The trim removed 3 bases at V and 3 bases at J, leaving 3 bases unmatched. The CDR3 is 15 amino acids. The V gene's germline CDR1 is MNHEY and CDR2 SMNVEV (reference sequence). The CDR3 region has the DNA TGTGCCAGCAGTTTCGGGACAGGGGGCGGCTACGAGCAGTACTTC. It encodes CASSFGTGGGYEQYF.

This clonotype was counted many times. The chain has TRBV4-1 and TRBJ1-2; D uncertain. CDR3 length equals 16 residues. In germline, CDR1 is MGHRA, CDR2 YSYEKL. Trimming removed 0 bases from V and 4 bases from J, with 15 bases in between. The CDR3 nucleotides read TGCGCCAGCAGCCAAGAAGGGAAGGGTATGGTCTATGGCTACACCTTC. It yields the protein CASSQEGKGMVYGYTF.

This clonotype was detected many times. The chain is built from TRBV6-5 and TRBJ2-7; D call uncertain. Deletions cut 6 bases from V and 3 bases from J, with 6 bases between. From germline, CDR1 is MNHEY and CDR2 SVGAGI. The CDR3 is 11 residues long. This chain's CDR3 is CASRLDYEQYF. CDR3 bases: TGTGCCAGCAGACTTGACTACGAGCAGTACTTC.

This clonotype appeared many times. J is TRBJ2-2 and V is TRBV20-1, with D perhaps TRBD1 or TRBD2 (7 bases each). The CDR3 is made up of 13 amino acids. Germline V gives CDR1 DFQATT, CDR2 SNEGSKA (reference sequence). V was pared by 5 bases and J by 7 bases, with 14 bases between. The CDR3 nucleotides are TGCAGTGCTCAGGGGGGGGCGGACGGGGAGCTGTTTTTT. Its translation is CSAQGGADGELFF.

This clonotype occurred many times. The chain carries TRBV6-5 and TRBJ1-5; a weak D match, TRBD1 (5 bases). Germline V lookup: CDR1 MNHEY, CDR2 SVGAGI. Deletions cut 10 bases from V and 6 bases from J, with 22 bases between. The CDR3 totals 15 residues. CDR3 DNA sequence: TGTGCCACCCTCGAAAGGCAGGGCCTCGTTCAGCCCCAGCATTTT. This translates into CATLERQGLVQPQHF.

This clonotype was observed once. The chain uses TRBV9 and TRBJ2-5; 7 nucleotides line up with TRBD1. The germline CDR1 and CDR2 sequences are SGDLS and YYNGEE. Losses at the gene ends were 3 bases for V and 6 bases for J; bases not matched to a gene: 8. The CDR3 contains 14 residues. CDR3: CASSAAYRGQTQYF. The CDR3 DNA follows: TGTGCCAGCAGCGCCGCTTACAGGGGACAGACCCAGTACTTC.

This clonotype was seen only a few times. The V gene is TRBV6-5, the J gene TRBJ2-5, with 10 bases fitting TRBD2. Germline V gene lookup returns CDR1 MNHEY and CDR2 SVGAGI. The CDR3 totals 15 residues. V lost 7 bases and J lost 4; bases outside the gene matches: 9. CDR3 sequence: CASTPSGRSGETQYF. The CDR3 DNA reads TGTGCCAGCACCCCTAGCGGGAGATCAGGAGAGACCCAGTACTTC.

A single count supports this clonotype. V gene TRBV29-1 combines with J gene TRBJ1-2, with a weak D call TRBD1 (5 bases). CDR3 length equals 12 residues. Trimming pared 4 bases from V and 6 bases from J, leaving 12 bases between. The germline CDR1 and CDR2 sequences are SQVTM and ANQGSEA. The CDR3 sequence is CSVVTEYDGYTF. The CDR3 DNA reads TGCAGCGTTGTGACAGAATATGATGGCTACACCTTC. The complete variable domain, with remaining parts taken from reference TRBV29-1 and TRBJ1-2, reads SAVISQKPSRDICQRGTSLTIQCQVDSQVTMMFWYRQQPGQSLTLIATANQGSEATYESGFVIDKFPISRPNLTFSTLTVSNMSPEDSSIYLCSVVTEYDGYTFGSGTRLTVV.

V usage is TRBV7-8 and J usage is TRBJ1-1; 9 bases map to TRBD1. The CDR3 sequence is 13 residues long. V shed 9 bases, J shed 5 bases, and the junction held 7 bases outside the gene matches. Germline CDR1 SGHVS, CDR2 FQNEAQ. DNA for the CDR3: TGTGCCAGTAGGGGGACAGGGCGGACTGAAGCTTTCTTT. Its protein product is CASRGTGRTEAFF.

This clonotype showed up many times. The chain carries TRBV11-1 and TRBJ1-5, with TRBD1 as a possible D gene (6 bases). The V and J ends lost 0 bases and 6 bases respectively, with 15 bases between them. Germline CDR1 is SGHAT and CDR2 is FQDESV (reference sequence). The CDR3 spans 16 residues. The CDR3 loop is CASSLARYREGQPQHF. CDR3 sequence (DNA): TGTGCCAGCAGCTTAGCCAGATACAGGGAGGGTCAGCCCCAGCATTTT.

In its sample, this clonotype was seen many times. This chain links TRBV15 with TRBJ2-7, with a possible D match to TRBD1 (6 bases). V dropped 0 bases and J dropped 0 bases, with 18 bases sitting between them. Germline CDR1 is LNHNV and CDR2 is YYDKDF (reference sequence). The CDR3 consists of 18 residues. The DNA of the CDR3 is TGTGCCACCAGCAGAGATGAGGGGGTTTATCCGATCTCCTACGAGCAGTACTTC. Protein sequence: CATSRDEGVYPISYEQYF. Complete variable domain (other parts from reference TRBV15 and TRBJ2-7): DAMVIQNPRYQVTQFGKPVTLSCSQTLNHNVMYWYQQKSSQAPKLLFHYYDKDFNNEADTPDNFQSRRPNTSFCFLDIRSPGLGDTAMYLCATSRDEGVYPISYEQYFGPGTRLTVT.